Below are 17 T cell receptor beta chains sequenced from a single sample in a study of blood T cell repertoires in COVID-19. Measured with immunoSEQ multiplex PCR; TCRdb has only the in-frame clones, and not every one. The sample yields 350,000 or so clones, roughly 90% seen once. Sequencing was done on a sample of PBMCs or T cells enriched from blood (not recorded which). The receptors were gathered from a woman aged 25-40 years who had recovered from COVID-19.

This chain uses TRBV23-1 with TRBJ2-7, with D perhaps matching TRBD1 (6 bases). TRBV23-1 is flagged as an ORF with uncertain function. This CDR3 spans 13 amino acids. Trimming left V 1 base short and J 6 bases short, with 10 bases between. CDR3 residues: CASSQLCRGEQYF. The CDR3 bases are TGCGCCAGCAGTCAATTGTGCAGGGGCGAGCAGTACTTC.

CDR3 amino acids: CASSLDHEAILYEQYF. The CDR3 DNA follows: TGTGCCAGCAGCTTAGATCATGAGGCGATTCTCTACGAGCAGTACTTC. The V call is TRBV11-3, the J call TRBJ2-7, with D unclear. Deletions cut 0 bases from V and 3 bases from J, with 15 bases between. The germline CDR1 and CDR2 sequences are SGHNT and YENEEA. This CDR3 is built from 16 residues.

This clone appeared a single time. The chain combines TRBV7-9 with TRBJ2-5; possibly TRBD1 for D (6 bases). Trimming cost V 5 bases and J 4 bases, with 20 bases left between them. The CDR3 sequence is 16 residues long. Germline V lookup: CDR1 SEHNR, CDR2 FQNEAQ (reference sequence). The CDR3 DNA is TGTGCCAGCAGCCCACACACAGGGTTCGGTGGAGAGACCCAGTACTTC. It yields the protein CASSPHTGFGGETQYF.

The chain carries TRBV7-2 and TRBJ1-5, with D possibly TRBD1 on 6 matching bases. The V gene's germline CDR1 is SGHTA and CDR2 FQGNSA. Trimming removed 4 bases from V and 5 bases from J, with 12 bases in between. The CDR3 spans 14 residues. DNA for the CDR3: TGTGCCAGCAGCTCGGGACAAGGGGATCAGCCCCAGCATTTT. Translated: CASSSGQGDQPQHF.

This rearrangement joins TRBV2 to TRBJ1-1; 8 nucleotides match TRBD1. CDR1 and CDR2 (germline): SNHLY, FYNNEI. The J segment lost 5 bases and the V segment lost 4 bases, leaving 6 bases of the junction unmatched. The CDR3 spans 14 residues. CDR3 loop: CASSVTGGGTEAFF. CDR3 bases: TGTGCCAGCAGTGTCACAGGGGGGGGGACTGAAGCTTTCTTT.

The V gene is TRBV6-6, the J gene TRBJ1-2, with a weak D call TRBD1 (6 bases). Between the trimmed V and J ends, which lost 0 bases and 1 base, there was a span of 9 bases. CDR3 length: 15 amino acids. CDR1 MNHNY and CDR2 SVGAGI come from the germline V gene (reference sequence). This chain's CDR3 is CASSYSRGNNYGYTF. The CDR3 nucleotides are TGTGCCAGCAGTTACTCGAGGGGGAATAACTATGGCTACACCTTC.

This sequence joins TRBV19 and TRBJ2-1; 8 bases line up with TRBD2. The V and J ends lost 9 bases and 6 bases, in that order; junction bases with no gene match: 16. CDR1 and CDR2 (germline): LNHDA, SQIVND (reference sequence). The CDR3 consists of 16 residues. The CDR3 DNA reads TGTGCCAGCACTCAAGAGGGACTAGTAAGCGTCAATGAGCAGTTCTTC. Its translation is CASTQEGLVSVNEQFF.

The J gene is TRBJ1-3, the V gene TRBV28, with D perhaps TRBD1 (5 bases). Germline CDR1 and CDR2: MDHEN and SYDVKM. Trimming shortened V by 9 bases and J by 0 bases, and 18 bases separated the two germline ends. The CDR3 runs 16 residues. CDR3 region: CASTPGGRRSGNTIYF. The CDR3 DNA follows: TGTGCCAGTACCCCGGGGGGACGGCGCTCTGGAAACACCATATATTTT.

This chain joins TRBV3-1 (or the pseudogene TRBV3-2) and TRBJ2-3; D possibly corresponds to TRBD2 (7 bases). V lost 0 bases and J 0 bases, leaving 13 bases between the germline ends. CDR1 is LGHDT, CDR2 YNNKEL, per germline (reference sequence). The length of the CDR3 is 17 residues. The CDR3 coding sequence is TGTGCCAGCAGCCAAGATCCGGGGGGCGGAAGCACAGATACGCAGTATTTT. Translation: CASSQDPGGGSTDTQYF.

The chain couples TRBV6-6 to TRBJ2-2, with 9 bases that match TRBD1. V shed 5 bases, J shed 7 bases, and the junction held 8 bases outside the gene matches. This CDR3 spans 15 amino acids. From germline, CDR1 is MNHNY and CDR2 SVGAGI (reference sequence). The CDR3 coding sequence is TGTGCCAGCAGTGCCCCGGGACAGGGTAACGGGGAGCTGTTTTTT. Residues: CASSAPGQGNGELFF.

This clone was counted a single time. This chain joins TRBV7-3 and TRBJ2-1, with 11 bases identical to TRBD2. Germline values: CDR1 SGHTA, CDR2 FQGTGA. V was clipped by 5 bases and J by 7 bases; unmatched bases: 7. This CDR3 spans 15 amino acids. The CDR3 reads CASSLSGRVGNEQFF. The CDR3 DNA sequence: TGTGCCAGCAGCCTTAGCGGGAGGGTCGGGAATGAGCAGTTCTTC.

The chain joins TRBV5-1 to TRBJ1-3; D is possibly TRBD1 (5 bases). V lost 1 base and J 2 bases, leaving 13 bases between the germline ends. The CDR3 has 16 amino acids. CDR1 and CDR2 from the germline V gene are SGHRS and YFSETQ. The CDR3 nucleotides read TGCGCCAGCAGCTTGCTTCCCAGGGCCCCTGGAAACACCATATATTTT. As protein: CASSLLPRAPGNTIYF.

CDR3 in amino acids: CASSPSGTSGSWADTQYF. The CDR3 DNA is TGTGCCAGCAGTCCCTCCGGGACTAGCGGGAGTTGGGCAGATACGCAGTATTTT. The V gene is TRBV2, the J gene TRBJ2-3; 14 positions match TRBD2. This CDR3 spans 18 amino acids. The germline gives CDR1 SNHLY, CDR2 FYNNEI. The V segment lost 5 bases and the J segment 4 bases; nucleotides outside the gene matches: 11.

In this sample, this clone turned up a few times. This chain connects TRBV7-2 to TRBJ1-2, with a weak D call TRBD1 (5 bases). V was cut by 4 bases and J by 3 bases, with 9 bases left in between. CDR1 is SGHTA and CDR2 is FQGNSA in the germline V gene. The CDR3 runs to 13 residues. CDR3 amino acids: CASSSGHYYGYTF. Written as DNA, the CDR3 is TGTGCCAGCAGCTCTGGACACTACTATGGCTACACCTTC.

The rearrangement joins TRBV19 to TRBJ2-1, with D perhaps matching TRBD1 (7 bases). In germline, CDR1 is LNHDA, CDR2 SQIVND (reference sequence). The CDR3 sequence is 16 residues long. Trimming removed 3 bases from V and 6 bases from J, with 18 bases in between. CDR3 sequence (DNA): TGTGCCAGTAGTATTGGGCAGGGGGGCTACCGCAATGAGCAGTTCTTC. It translates to CASSIGQGGYRNEQFF.

The chain couples TRBV27 to TRBJ1-5, with TRBD1 matching over 10 bases. V trimming: 6 bases; J trimming: 0 bases; junction bases outside the gene matches: 8. This CDR3 is built from 17 residues. Germline loops: CDR1 MNHEY, CDR2 SMNVEV (reference sequence). CDR3 sequence: CASRLGTGVDSNQPQHF. The CDR3 nucleotides read TGTGCCAGCAGACTCGGGACAGGGGTAGATAGCAATCAGCCCCAGCATTTT.

This clone was picked up a small number of times. An end of the junction differs from the germline gene, which may be a read error. The J gene is TRBJ2-2, the V gene TRBV7-7, with 13 bases matching TRBD2. The CDR3 spans 15 residues. Germline V gives CDR1 SSHAT, CDR2 FNYEAQ (reference sequence). CDR3 sequence: CASSRTSGSDGELFF. The DNA for the CDR3 is TGTGCTAGCAGCCGGACTAGCGGGAGCGACGGGGAGCTGTTTTTT.